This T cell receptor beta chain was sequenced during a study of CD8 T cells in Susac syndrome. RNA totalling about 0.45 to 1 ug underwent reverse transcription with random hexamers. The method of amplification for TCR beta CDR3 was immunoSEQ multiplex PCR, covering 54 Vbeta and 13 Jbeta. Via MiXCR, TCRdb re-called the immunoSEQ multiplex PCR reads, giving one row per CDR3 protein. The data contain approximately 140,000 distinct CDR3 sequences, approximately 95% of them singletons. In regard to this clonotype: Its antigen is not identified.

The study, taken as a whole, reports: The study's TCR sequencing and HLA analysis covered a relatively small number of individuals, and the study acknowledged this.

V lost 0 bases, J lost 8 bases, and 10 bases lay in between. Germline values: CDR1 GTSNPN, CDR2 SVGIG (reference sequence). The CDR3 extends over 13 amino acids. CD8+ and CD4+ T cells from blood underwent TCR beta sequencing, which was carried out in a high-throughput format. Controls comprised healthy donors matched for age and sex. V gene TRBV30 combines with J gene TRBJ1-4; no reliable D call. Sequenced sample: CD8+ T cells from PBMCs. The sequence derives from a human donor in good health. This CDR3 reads CAWSVPGFEKLFF. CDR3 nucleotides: TGTGCCTGGAGTGTACCTGGATTCGAAAAACTGTTTTTT.